This TCR beta chain was recovered during a study of T-cell memory formation after mild COVID-19. A single record per CDR3 protein comes from TCRdb applying MiXCR to the 5' RACE reads. The top ten hold 20% to 25% of the sample, which has about 360,000 distinct CDR3 sequences, roughly 14% seen once. The CDR3 extends over 15 amino acids. From germline, CDR1 is SEHNR and CDR2 FQNEAQ (reference sequence). V was pared by 5 bases and J by 5 bases, with 10 bases of the junction left unmatched. The chain carries TRBV7-9 and TRBJ2-5; 8 positions agree with TRBD2. The sequence derives from a man younger than 35 who had mild COVID-19 (a few samples of this study predate the infection). Cell type and time point are not known. The sample consisted of PBMCs or a T cell subset sorted from them (not recorded which). The chain's CDR3 is CASSLGRGGFETQYF. The CDR3 DNA sequence: TGTGCCAGCAGCCTAGGGCGCGGGGGGTTTGAGACCCAGTACTTC. Supplemented by reference TRBV7-9 and TRBJ2-5, the full variable domain reads DTGVSQNPRHKITKRGQNVTFRCDPISEHNRLYWYRQTLGQGPEFLTYFQNEAQLEKSRLLSDRFSAERPKGSFSTLEIQRTEQGDSAMYLCASSLGRGGFETQYFGPGTRLLVL.